The 19 T cell receptor beta chains below were found in one sample sequenced in a study of human T cells and chemical hapten exposure. TCRdb ran MiXCR on the RACE reads and lists one entry per CDR3 protein. The table lists around 110,000 distinct CDR3 sequences, about 12% of them singletons, with roughly 1.3% in the top ten. Documented time point: patch test 1, 2 weeks after DPC sensitization. The treatment: therapeutic diphenylcyclopropenone sensitization with weekly scalp DPC. This specimen consisted of whole blood, obtained in connection with sensitization to the hapten diphenylcyclopropenone (DPC). The receptor source for this set is a woman in her 50s with alopecia areata. Some clones in this sample may be carry-over from other donors' samples.

The sample holds many counts of this clonotype. The chain recombines TRBV4-1 with TRBJ2-4; D not resolved. This CDR3 region has 15 residues. From germline, CDR1 is MGHRA and CDR2 YSYEKL. V lost 1 base, J lost 0 bases, and 7 bases lay in between. CDR3 nucleotide sequence: TGCGCCAGCAGCCAAGGCACGGTAGCCAAAAACATTCAGTACTTC. Translating it yields CASSQGTVAKNIQYF.

This clonotype occurred a few times. The chain has TRBV28 and TRBJ2-5; D is possibly TRBD2 (6 bases). The CDR3 runs 14 residues. V lost 3 bases to trimming and J lost 4 bases, with 12 bases between them. Germline assignment: CDR1 MDHEN and CDR2 SYDVKM. CDR3 bases: TGTGCCAGCAGTTTGGGACTTTCGTTAGAGACCCAGTACTTC. This sequence encodes CASSLGLSLETQYF.

The V and J genes are TRBV20-1 and TRBJ2-7, with D tentatively TRBD1 (8 bases). The germline gives CDR1 DFQATT, CDR2 SNEGSKA (reference sequence). This CDR3 has 14 amino acids. V was clipped by 6 bases and J by 4 bases, with 19 bases between them. CDR3 residues: CSANHNRGGYEQYF. CDR3 coding DNA: TGCAGTGCCAACCACAACAGGGGGGGATACGAGCAGTACTTC.

The chain employs TRBV6-1 and TRBJ2-7; unclear D gene. Trimming pared 7 bases from V and 1 base from J, leaving 20 bases between. This CDR3 has 16 amino acids. Germline V gene data show CDR1 as MNHNS and CDR2 as SASEGT. The CDR3 sequence: CASTEGKGLRSYEQYF. The DNA of the CDR3 is TGTGCCAGCACCGAAGGAAAGGGCTTAAGGTCCTACGAGCAGTACTTC.

Here the CDR3 reads CASSIPGGTEAFF. In DNA form, the CDR3 reads TGTGCCAGCAGTATCCCAGGGGGCACTGAAGCTTTCTTT. J is TRBJ1-1 and V is TRBV28; 7 nucleotides match TRBD1. Germline V gene sequence: CDR1 MDHEN, CDR2 SYDVKM. The CDR3 is 13 amino acids. V lost 5 bases, J lost 4 bases, and 4 bases stayed unmatched.

At least ten counts were recorded for this clonotype. The chain links TRBV5-1 to TRBJ1-6; D possibly corresponds to TRBD1 (6 bases). CDR1 SGHRS and CDR2 YFSETQ come from the germline V gene. CDR3 length equals 14 residues. Trimming pared 4 bases from V and 8 bases from J, leaving 13 bases between. CDR3 coding DNA: TGCGCCAGCAGCCCCCGGACAGCCGATTCACCCCTCCACTTT. Translating it yields CASSPRTADSPLHF.

The chain joins TRBV7-2 to TRBJ1-6, with a tentative D call TRBD1 (5 bases). The V end lost 0 bases, the J end lost 10 bases, and 7 bases lay between the germline ends. The CDR3 is made up of 13 amino acids. Germline loops: CDR1 SGHTA, CDR2 FQGNSA. For the CDR3, the DNA is TGTGCCAGCAGCTTAGCGGGGGACTCACCCCTCCACTTT. It yields the protein CASSLAGDSPLHF.

The rearrangement uses TRBV4-2 and TRBJ1-6; 10 bases line up with TRBD1. Germline V gene lookup returns CDR1 LGHNA and CDR2 YNFKEQ. This CDR3 region has 15 residues. With V trimmed by 3 bases and J by 6 bases, 2 bases remained unmatched. The CDR3 coding sequence is TGTGCCAGCAGCCAGGGGGACAGGGGTAATTCACCCCTCCACTTT. As protein: CASSQGDRGNSPLHF.

This clonotype has a handful of counts. The genes are TRBV3-1 and TRBJ2-1; weak D call: TRBD2 (6 bases). Germline CDR1 LGHDT, CDR2 YNNKEL (reference sequence). The CDR3 is 15 residues long. V lost 1 base to trimming and J lost 7 bases, with 14 bases between them. In nucleotides, the CDR3 is TGTGCCAGCAGCCAAGGGTACGGGGGAAGGAATGAGCAGTTCTTC. This translates into CASSQGYGGRNEQFF.

There are a few counts of this clonotype. This chain links TRBV7-9 with TRBJ1-1, with D perhaps matching TRBD1 (6 bases). The CDR3 extends over 16 amino acids. The V gene lost 5 bases and the J gene lost 0 bases, with 16 bases spanning the gap. Germline loops: CDR1 SEHNR, CDR2 FQNEAQ (reference sequence). The CDR3 loop reads CASSPADGGLNTEAFF. The CDR3 nucleotides read TGTGCCAGCAGCCCGGCGGATGGGGGGCTGAACACTGAAGCTTTCTTT.

This clonotype has ten or more counts. This rearrangement joins TRBV7-6 to TRBJ1-6; no clear D gene. Per the germline V gene, CDR1 is SGHVS and CDR2 is FNYEAQ. This CDR3 is 16 amino acids long. Deletions cut 0 bases from V and 7 bases from J, with 13 bases between. The CDR3 DNA follows: TGTGCCAGCAGCTTAGCCAGGTTCTCGGGGAATTCACCCCTCCACTTT. Translation gives CASSLARFSGNSPLHF.

Comment on this clonotype: A much larger clonotype is one base distant, so this may be a read error. The chain uses TRBV12-3 or TRBV12-4 and TRBJ1-3; a weak D match, TRBD1 (5 bases). The CDR3 is 14 residues long. CDR3 nucleotides: TGTGCCAGCAGTTTCCGGGGCTCTAGAAACACCATATATTTT. Translating gives CASSFRGSRNTIYF.

This chain joins TRBV4-3 and TRBJ1-2; D call uncertain. The germline V gene encodes CDR1 LGHNA and CDR2 YSLEER. Between the trimmed V and J ends, which lost 3 bases and 2 bases, there was a span of 4 bases. The CDR3 has 12 residues. The CDR3 loop is CASSHENYGYTF. In DNA, the CDR3 is TGCGCCAGCAGCCATGAGAACTATGGCTACACCTTC.

Concerning this clonotype itself: A junction boundary mismatches the germline segment, possibly from a read error. The chain recombines TRBV6-2 or TRBV6-3 with TRBJ1-2; the match to TRBD1 covers 7 bases. Germline V gene lookup returns CDR1 MNHEY and CDR2 SVGEGT. The CDR3 has 14 amino acids. CDR3 region: CVSERTGRKGGYTF. CDR3 in DNA: TGTGTCAGCGAAAGGACAGGCAGAAAGGGTGGCTACACCTTC.

V usage is TRBV4-2 and J usage is TRBJ2-7; 8 positions agree with TRBD1. This CDR3 is built from 17 residues. The V gene end was trimmed by 4 bases and the J gene end by 2 bases; junction bases not matched to a gene: 13. Germline V gene lookup returns CDR1 LGHNA and CDR2 YNFKEQ. The CDR3 DNA follows: TGTGCCAGCAGCCCCGTACCTCCGGGACAGGTAACCTACGAGCAGTACTTC. Its translation is CASSPVPPGQVTYEQYF.

This clonotype was seen repeatedly, ten times or more. The DNA of the CDR3 is TGTGCCAGCAGCTTAGCGGGGTACGAGCAGTACTTC. Protein sequence: CASSLAGYEQYF. The chain has TRBV28 and TRBJ2-7; TRBD2 aligns across 8 bases. V was pared by 6 bases and J by 4 bases, with 2 bases of the junction left unmatched. The V gene's germline CDR1 is MDHEN and CDR2 SYDVKM. The CDR3 length is 12 residues.

Ten or more counts support this clonotype. The chain joins TRBV9 to TRBJ2-5, with D possibly matching TRBD2 (5 bases). Looked up from germline, CDR1 is SGDLS and CDR2 is YYNGEE. The ends were cut back, 1 base at V and 4 bases at J, with 11 bases in the middle. The length of the CDR3 is 14 residues. CDR3 sequence reads: CASSVRSGRETQYF. CDR3 nucleotide sequence: TGTGCCAGCAGCGTACGAAGTGGGAGAGAGACCCAGTACTTC. The full variable domain, completed using reference TRBV9 and TRBJ2-5, is DSGVTQTPKHLITATGQRVTLRCSPRSGDLSVYWYQQSLDQGLQFLIQYYNGEERAKGNILERFSAQQFPDLHSELNLSSLELGDSALYFCASSVRSGRETQYFGPGTRLLVL.

Ten or more counts support this clonotype. DNA for the CDR3: TGTGCCAGCAGCTTTCAATTCACAGGGGAGGGTGGCTACACCTTC. This encodes CASSFQFTGEGGYTF. V is TRBV11-2 and J is TRBJ1-2, with TRBD1 identical over 7 bases. The CDR3 spans 15 residues. Germline V gene data show CDR1 as SGHAT and CDR2 as FQNNGV. With 3 bases clipped from V and 7 bases from J, the junction kept 11 bases outside the gene matches.

There are a few counts of this clonotype. The rearrangement joins TRBV20-1 to TRBJ2-6, with TRBD2 as a possible D gene (5 bases). The CDR3 is 16 residues long. Trimming removed 3 bases from V and 1 base from J, with 13 bases in between. Germline CDR1 is DFQATT and CDR2 is SNEGSKA (reference sequence). CDR3 bases: TGCAGTGCTAGCTTGGGGAGCTATTCTGGGGCCAACGTCCTGACTTTC. Protein sequence: CSASLGSYSGANVLTF.